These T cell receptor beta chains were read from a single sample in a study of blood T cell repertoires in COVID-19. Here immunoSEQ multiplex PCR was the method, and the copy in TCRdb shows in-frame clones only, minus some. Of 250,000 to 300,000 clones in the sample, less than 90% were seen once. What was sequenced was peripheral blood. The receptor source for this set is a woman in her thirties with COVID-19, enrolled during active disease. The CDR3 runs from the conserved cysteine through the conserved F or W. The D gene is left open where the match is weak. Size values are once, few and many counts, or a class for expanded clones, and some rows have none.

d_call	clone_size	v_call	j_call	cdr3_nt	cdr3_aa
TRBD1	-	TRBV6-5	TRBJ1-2	TGTGCCAGCACCACAGGGGGCTATGGCTACACCTTC	CASTTGGYGYTF
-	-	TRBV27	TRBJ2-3	TGTGCCAGCACCTCATCGGGAGATACGCAGTATTTT	CASTSSGDTQYF
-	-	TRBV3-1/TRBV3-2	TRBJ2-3	TGTGCCAGCAGCCCTGCTTCCGGGAATACGCAGTATTTT	CASSPASGNTQYF
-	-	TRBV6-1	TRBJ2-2	TGTGCCAGCAGTGAAGTCGTCCGGGGCACCGGGGAGCTGTTTTTT	CASSEVVRGTGELFF
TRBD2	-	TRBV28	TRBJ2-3	TGTGCCAGCAGTCCAACCCGGGGGGAAGGAGATACGCAGTATTTT	CASSPTRGEGDTQYF
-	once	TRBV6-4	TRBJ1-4	TGTGCCAGCAGTGTTGCCGCGGGGGGGAAACTGTTTTTT	CASSVAAGGKLFF
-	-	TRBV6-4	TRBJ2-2	TGTGCCAGCAGTGCCCGACTAGTGGAGAGGGAAAGCACCGGGGAGCTGTTTTTT	CASSARLVERESTGELFF
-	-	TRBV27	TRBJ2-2	TGTGCCAGCAGTTTGGGGGGGCCCTACACCGGGGAGCTGTTTTTT	CASSLGGPYTGELFF
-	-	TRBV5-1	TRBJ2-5	TGCGCCAGCAGCCCCTCAGGGACTCCATTGGAGACCCAGTACTTC	CASSPSGTPLETQYF
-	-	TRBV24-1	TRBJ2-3	TGTGCCACCAGTGAAGGGGCAGATACGCAGTATTTT	CATSEGADTQYF
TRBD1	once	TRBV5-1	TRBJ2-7	TGCGCCAGCAGCAACACAGGGGGCCACGTCGAGCAGTACTTC	CASSNTGGHVEQYF
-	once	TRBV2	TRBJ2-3	TGTGCCAGCAGTTCCTTAGGAGGAGGCTCAGCAGATACGCAGTATTTT	CASSSLGGGSADTQYF
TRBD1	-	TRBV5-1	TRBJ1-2	TGCGCCAGCAGCTCCGGGACAGGGCCTTATGGCTACACCTTC	CASSSGTGPYGYTF
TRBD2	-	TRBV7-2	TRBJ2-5	TGTGCCAGCAGCTTGACTAGCAGTTGGCAAGAGACCCAGTACTTC	CASSLTSSWQETQYF
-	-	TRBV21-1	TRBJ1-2	TGTCCTTGGGAGGAGGAGGGAGCCGGGGGCTACACCTTC	CPWEEEGAGGYTF
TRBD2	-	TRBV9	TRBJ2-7	TGTGCCAGCAGCGTAGTGCGGCGGGGGGGGCAACCTGCGGGGCAGTACTTC	CASSVVRRGGQPAGQYF
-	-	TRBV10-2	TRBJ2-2	TGCGCCAGCAGTGTGGGAGGAAACGGGGAGCTGTTTTTT	CASSVGGNGELFF
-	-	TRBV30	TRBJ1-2	TGTGCCTGGCGGTTAGCAGGGGCTAATGGCTACACCTTC	CAWRLAGANGYTF
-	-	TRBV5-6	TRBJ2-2	TGTGCCAGCAGCTCCAGTTTCACCGGGACATCGAACACCGGGGAGCTGTTTTTT	CASSSSFTGTSNTGELFF
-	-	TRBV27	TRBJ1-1	TGTGCCAGCAGAACCGGCATCGACAGGAACACTGAAGCTTTCTTT	CASRTGIDRNTEAFF
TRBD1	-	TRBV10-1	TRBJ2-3	TGCGCCAGCAGTTCCGACAGGGGCACAGATACGCAGTATTTT	CASSSDRGTDTQYF
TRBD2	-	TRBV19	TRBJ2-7	TGTGCCAGTAGTTTGGGACTAGCGGGGGGGCGCGAGCAGTACTTC	CASSLGLAGGREQYF
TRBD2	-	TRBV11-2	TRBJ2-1	TGTGCCAGCAGTCTGCGGGGGAATACCACCTACAATGAGCAGTTCTTC	CASSLRGNTTYNEQFF
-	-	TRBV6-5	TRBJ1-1	TGTGCCAGCAGTTACGCAGCAGGGAACACTGAAGCTTTCTTT	CASSYAAGNTEAFF
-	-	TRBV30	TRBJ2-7	TGTGCCTGTCGGGGGGCTTTGCTAGAGCAGTACTTC	CACRGALLEQYF